Following are 24 T cell receptor beta chains from one sample sequenced in a study of blood T cell repertoires in COVID-19. Here immunoSEQ multiplex PCR was the method, and the copy in TCRdb shows in-frame clones only, minus some. The table shows over 50,000 clones, with around 72% occurring only once. Specimen: peripheral blood. These receptors all stem from a human donor with active or convalescent COVID-19. The donor label of this sample is uncertain.

This rearrangement joins TRBV3-1 (or the pseudogene TRBV3-2) to TRBJ1-5, with D perhaps TRBD1 (5 bases). The CDR3 runs to 15 residues. The germline gives CDR1 LGHDT, CDR2 YNNKEL (reference sequence). Trimming pared 1 base from V and 2 bases from J, leaving 9 bases between. DNA of the CDR3: TGTGCCAGCAGCCAAGGGGGCAGGGGCAATCAGCCCCAGCATTTT. It encodes CASSQGGRGNQPQHF.

The chain links TRBV4-2 to TRBJ1-5, with D maybe TRBD1 (5 bases). Germline assignment: CDR1 LGHNA and CDR2 YNFKEQ. The CDR3 totals 16 residues. The V end was cut by 0 bases, the J end by 4 bases, with 13 bases between. The CDR3 nucleotides are TGTGCCAGCAGCCAAGAAGGATTTGGGGGGAATCAGCCCCAGCATTTT. Amino acids: CASSQEGFGGNQPQHF.

The CDR3 protein is CASSGVGGSYEQYF. The CDR3 DNA is TGTGCCAGCAGCGGAGTGGGGGGTTCCTACGAGCAGTACTTC. The genes are TRBV11-2 and TRBJ2-7; possibly TRBD2 for D (6 bases). The CDR3 runs 14 residues. The germline gives CDR1 SGHAT, CDR2 FQNNGV. Deletions cut 5 bases from V and 1 base from J, with 12 bases between.

The J gene is TRBJ1-1, the V gene TRBV6-2 or TRBV6-3, with D tentatively TRBD1 (5 bases). V was clipped by 7 bases and J by 7 bases, with 16 bases between them. Germline CDR1 MNHEY, CDR2 SVGEGT. CDR3 length: 13 residues. The CDR3 coding sequence is TGTGCCAGCACCCCCGTGGCAGGGCATGAAGCTTTCTTT. It encodes CASTPVAGHEAFF.

The chain recombines TRBV12-5 with TRBJ1-2; D perhaps matches TRBD1 (5 bases). This CDR3 comprises 14 residues. CDR1 and CDR2 from the germline V gene are LGHNT and FRNRAP. The germline V and J ends were trimmed by 1 base and 1 base, with 7 bases remaining between them. The CDR3 DNA sequence: TGTGCTAGTGGTTTGGGGGGCATTAACTATGGCTACACCTTC. Encoded protein: CASGLGGINYGYTF.

The chain joins TRBV9 to TRBJ2-3; 13 bases are a match to TRBD2. This CDR3 spans 18 amino acids. Germline V gene data show CDR1 as SGDLS and CDR2 as YYNGEE. The V and J ends lost 3 bases and 0 bases, in that order; junction bases with no gene match: 7. CDR3 loop: CASSAGTSGAPSTDTQYF. The CDR3, as DNA: TGTGCCAGCAGCGCCGGGACTAGCGGGGCCCCTAGCACAGATACGCAGTATTTT.

The chain uses TRBV11-2 and TRBJ2-4, with unresolved D. There are 14 residues in the CDR3. Trimming took 7 bases from V and 0 from J, leaving 10 bases between them. Looked up from germline, CDR1 is SGHAT and CDR2 is FQNNGV. As DNA, the CDR3 is TGTGCCAGCACCGATTCAGTAGCCAAAAACATTCAGTACTTC. This translates into CASTDSVAKNIQYF. The full variable domain, its missing parts supplied by reference TRBV11-2 and TRBJ2-4, is EAGVAQSPRYKIIEKRQSVAFWCNPISGHATLYWYQQILGQGPKLLIQFQNNGVVDDSQLPKDRFSAERLKGVDSTLKIQPAKLEDSAVYLCASTDSVAKNIQYFGAGTRLSVL.

The chain recombines TRBV5-1 with TRBJ1-3; no definite D call. The CDR3 has 14 amino acids. Trimming stripped 1 base from V and 4 bases from J, with 9 bases between. CDR1 is SGHRS, CDR2 YFSETQ, per germline. CDR3 sequence (DNA): TGCGCCAGCAGCTTGACAGCCACCGGAAACACCATATATTTT. Translated: CASSLTATGNTIYF.

This chain links TRBV11-3 with TRBJ1-1, with D hard to call. Germline values: CDR1 SGHNT, CDR2 YENEEA. The CDR3 spans 18 residues. Trimming removed 2 bases from V and 7 bases from J, with 26 bases in between. In DNA, the CDR3 is TGTGCCAGCAGCTTATCAGTCCCCCGCGGCCCAAGGAGAATTGAAGCTTTCTTT. Translating it yields CASSLSVPRGPRRIEAFF.

The chain links TRBV7-2 to TRBJ2-5; D is ambiguous. Germline CDR1 and CDR2: SGHTA and FQGNSA. The germline V and J ends were trimmed by 2 bases and 2 bases, with 9 bases remaining between them. The CDR3 totals 14 residues. The CDR3 region is CASSLSLRQETQYF. The CDR3 DNA reads as TGTGCCAGCAGCTTATCGTTGCGGCAAGAGACCCAGTACTTC.

The CDR3 sequence: CASSDRSAEGETQYF. The CDR3 nucleotides are TGCGCCAGCAGTGACCGGTCTGCGGAGGGGGAGACCCAGTACTTC. This sequence joins TRBV10-1 and TRBJ2-5, with D possibly being TRBD2 (6 bases). V was trimmed by 3 bases and J by 5 bases, leaving 16 bases between them. Germline lookup yields CDR1 WNHNN and CDR2 SYGVQD (reference sequence). The CDR3 totals 15 residues.

This chain links TRBV6-2 or TRBV6-3 with TRBJ2-4, with 12 bases that match TRBD2. With 1 base clipped from V and 0 bases from J, the junction kept 7 bases outside the gene matches. Germline loops: CDR1 MNHEY, CDR2 SVGEGT. The CDR3 has 19 residues. CDR3 sequence reads: CASSYFLAGGGLAKNIQYF. CDR3 DNA sequence: TGTGCCAGCAGTTACTTTCTAGCGGGAGGGGGACTAGCCAAAAACATTCAGTACTTC.

The rearrangement uses TRBV3-1 (or the pseudogene TRBV3-2) and TRBJ1-6; D unclear. Trimming cost V 1 base and J 6 bases, with 10 bases left between them. From germline, CDR1 is LGHDT and CDR2 YNNKEL (reference sequence). This CDR3 is built from 15 residues. The CDR3 sequence is CASSQVAFPNSPLHF. The CDR3 nucleotides are TGTGCCAGCAGCCAAGTAGCCTTTCCTAATTCACCCCTCCACTTT.

This chain connects TRBV3-1 (or the pseudogene TRBV3-2) to TRBJ2-2, with 11 bases aligning to TRBD2. CDR3 length equals 16 residues. Germline-derived CDR1 and CDR2 are LGHDT and YNNKEL (reference sequence). V shed 1 base and J 11 bases; nucleotides not matched to a gene: 9. The CDR3 bases are TGTGCCAGCAGCCAAGTGCTAGCGGGAGGCCCCCCCGAGCTGTTTTTT. This translates into CASSQVLAGGPPELFF.

The gene calls are TRBV19 and TRBJ1-1; TRBD1 agrees at 7 bases. Per germline, CDR1 LNHDA and CDR2 SQIVND (reference sequence). This CDR3 spans 14 amino acids. Trimming took 3 bases from V and 0 from J; bases not matched to a gene: 1. The CDR3 is CASSMDRLNTEAFF. DNA for the CDR3: TGTGCCAGTAGTATGGACAGGTTGAACACTGAAGCTTTCTTT.

V gene TRBV28 combines with J gene TRBJ1-2; 9 positions match TRBD1. V lost 5 bases to trimming and J lost 2 bases; unmatched junction nucleotides: 15. This CDR3 spans 18 amino acids. Germline lookup yields CDR1 MDHEN and CDR2 SYDVKM. CDR3 DNA: TGTGCCAGCAGTACCTCGGGACAGGGCCGCCCAACCAACTATGGCTACACCTTC. Its protein is CASSTSGQGRPTNYGYTF.

The gene calls are TRBV7-2 and TRBJ2-5, with 7 bases matching TRBD2. The CDR3 runs to 14 residues. CDR1 is SGHTA, CDR2 FQGNSA, per germline. V dropped 3 bases and J dropped 4; count of bases not matched to a gene: 5. CDR3: CASSLMGGRETQYF. The CDR3 nucleotides are TGTGCCAGCAGCTTGATGGGCGGGAGAGAGACCCAGTACTTC. Together with reference TRBV7-2 and TRBJ2-5, the CDR3 gives the full variable domain: GAGVSQSPSNKVTEKGKDVELRCDPISGHTALYWYRQSLGQGLEFLIYFQGNSAPDKSGLPSDRFSAERTGGSVSTLTIQRTQQEDSAVYLCASSLMGGRETQYFGPGTRLLVL.

The chain has TRBV19 and TRBJ2-5, with no clear D. The CDR3 sequence is 11 residues long. Trimming stripped 3 bases from V and 5 bases from J, with 4 bases between. Germline CDR1 and CDR2: LNHDA and SQIVND (reference sequence). CDR3: CASSIAETQYF. The CDR3 DNA reads TGTGCCAGTAGTATCGCGGAGACCCAGTACTTC.

This clone was counted a single time. J is TRBJ2-7 and V is TRBV5-3, with 7 bases identical to TRBD1. TRBV5-3 is placed among ORFs of uncertain function. V was clipped by 2 bases and J by 3 bases; unmatched bases: 5. There are 14 residues in the CDR3. CDR3 region: CARSLGDSHYEQYF. Here the CDR3 DNA reads TGTGCCAGAAGCTTAGGGGACAGTCACTACGAGCAGTACTTC.

This clone came up once. This chain links TRBV18 with TRBJ1-4; 7 positions match TRBD1. J was trimmed by 8 bases and V by 6 bases; bases with no gene match: 9. This CDR3 has 14 residues. The germline gives CDR1 KGHSH, CDR2 LQKENI. CDR3 DNA: TGTGCCAGCTCTCGCACAGGGGCACGGGAAAAACTGTTTTTT. Its protein product is CASSRTGAREKLFF.

The rearrangement links TRBV2 to TRBJ2-7; the D gene is possibly TRBD2 (5 bases). Per germline, CDR1 SNHLY and CDR2 FYNNEI. The CDR3 has 14 residues. Trimming shortened V by 7 bases and J by 3 bases, and 16 bases separated the two germline ends. The CDR3 nucleotides are TGTGCCAGCACCAGATCCGGGGTCGGCTACGAGCAGTACTTC. Translation: CASTRSGVGYEQYF.

J is TRBJ2-1 and V is TRBV11-3; 9 positions agree with TRBD2. The CDR3 totals 14 residues. Losses at the gene ends were 2 bases for V and 7 bases for J; bases not matched to a gene: 3. The germline gives CDR1 SGHNT, CDR2 YENEEA. The CDR3 sequence: CASSLSSGVNEQFF. In DNA, the CDR3 is TGTGCCAGCAGCTTATCTAGCGGGGTGAATGAGCAGTTCTTC. Variable domain in full (rest from reference TRBV11-3 and TRBJ2-1): EAGVVQSPRYKIIEKKQPVAFWCNPISGHNTLYWYLQNLGQGPELLIRYENEEAVDDSQLPKDRFSAERLKGVDSTLKIQPAELGDSAVYLCASSLSSGVNEQFFGPGTRLTVL.

The rearrangement links TRBV5-8 to TRBJ2-3, with a tentative D call TRBD2 (6 bases). V lost 2 bases to trimming and J lost 3 bases, with 13 bases between them. The CDR3 is 15 residues long. Germline lookup yields CDR1 SGHTS and CDR2 YDEGEE. CDR3 nucleotides: TGTGCCAGCAGCTTTCGGGGGAGTTTGACAGATACGCAGTATTTT. It translates to CASSFRGSLTDTQYF. Using reference TRBV5-8 and TRBJ2-3 for the parts outside the CDR3, the full variable domain is EAGVTQSPTHLIKTRGQQATLRCSPISGHTSVYWYQQALGLGLQFLLWYDEGEERNRGNFPPRFSGRQFPNYSSELNVNALELEDSALYLCASSFRGSLTDTQYFGPGTRLTVL.

The chain is built from TRBV28 and TRBJ1-1, with 8 bases matching TRBD1. J lost 4 bases, V lost 6 bases, and 7 bases had no gene match. The CDR3 is 14 amino acids. The germline CDR1 and CDR2 sequences are MDHEN and SYDVKM. The CDR3 DNA follows: TGTGCCAGCAGGGGGACAGGATTCGGCACTGAAGCTTTCTTT. This encodes CASRGTGFGTEAFF. Full variable domain (outside the CDR3, taken from reference TRBV28 and TRBJ1-1): DVKVTQSSRYLVKRTGEKVFLECVQDMDHENMFWYRQDPGLGLRLIYFSYDVKMKEKGDIPEGYSVSREKKERFSLILESASTNQTSMYLCASRGTGFGTEAFFGQGTRLTVV.